The 10 T cell receptor beta chains below come from one sample, sequenced in a study of blood T cell repertoires in COVID-19. Profiled with immunoSEQ multiplex PCR; TCRdb holds only in-frame clones, not every one. The profile shows approximately 77,000 clones, 85% of them singletons. The material sequenced was peripheral blood. The receptors here all came from a man aged 45 to 65 with COVID-19, enrolled during active disease.

This clone was seen a few times. The chain employs TRBV7-9 and TRBJ1-2; D call uncertain. The CDR3 has 11 amino acids. The V end lost 7 bases, the J end lost 6 bases, and 9 bases lay between the germline ends. CDR1 SEHNR and CDR2 FQNEAQ come from the germline V gene (reference sequence). The CDR3 protein is CASKDGHGYTF. The DNA of the CDR3 is TGTGCCAGCAAAGATGGCCATGGCTACACCTTC.

The J gene is TRBJ2-5, the V gene TRBV20-1, with a tentative D call TRBD2 (6 bases). The ends were cut back, 8 bases at V and 4 bases at J, with 11 bases in the middle. Germline CDR1 and CDR2: DFQATT and SNEGSKA (reference sequence). The CDR3 extends over 11 amino acids. CDR3 amino acids: CSPPGRETQYF. The CDR3 nucleotides read TGCAGTCCGCCCGGGAGAGAGACCCAGTACTTC.

This chain connects TRBV12-3 or TRBV12-4 to TRBJ2-7, with 8 nucleotides matching TRBD1. Trimming removed 6 bases from V and 2 bases from J; junction bases left unmatched: 3. CDR3 length: 13 amino acids. Here the CDR3 DNA reads TGTGCCAGCAGACACAGGGGGGCCTACGAGCAGTACTTC. The encoded protein is CASRHRGAYEQYF.

This clone was detected once. This chain links TRBV7-6 with TRBJ1-6, with D tentatively TRBD1 (5 bases). From germline, CDR1 is SGHVS and CDR2 FNYEAQ. There are 14 residues in the CDR3. Trimming cost V 5 bases and J 6 bases, with 11 bases left between them. CDR3 nucleotides: TGTGCCAGCAGCCAGACGGGGGGTAATTCACCCCTCCACTTT. This encodes CASSQTGGNSPLHF.

This clone was observed a single time. This chain uses TRBV7-2 with TRBJ1-3, with D tentatively TRBD1 (6 bases). There are 15 residues in the CDR3. Trimming took 6 bases from V and 4 from J, leaving 16 bases between them. Germline CDR1 reads SGHTA; CDR2 reads FQGNSA. The CDR3 protein is CASSSKGGRGNTIYF. For the CDR3, the DNA is TGTGCCAGCAGTTCGAAGGGGGGGAGGGGAAACACCATATATTTT.

The chain uses TRBV7-8 and TRBJ2-7; 7 nucleotides align to TRBD2. Looked up from germline, CDR1 is SGHVS and CDR2 is FQNEAQ. V lost 4 bases to trimming and J lost 0 bases; unmatched junction nucleotides: 6. There are 15 residues in the CDR3. In DNA, the CDR3 is TGTGCCAGCAGCTCTTCTAGCGGCACCTCCTACGAGCAGTACTTC. Translation: CASSSSSGTSYEQYF. Looking up the rest from reference TRBV7-8 and TRBJ2-7 gives the full variable domain: GAGVSQSPRYKVAKRGQDVALRCDPISGHVSLFWYQQALGQGPEFLTYFQNEAQLDKSGLPSDRFFAERPEGSVSTLKIQRTQQEDSAVYLCASSSSSGTSYEQYFGPGTRLTVT.

This chain connects TRBV28 to TRBJ1-2; TRBD1 agrees at 8 bases. Trimming cost V 4 bases and J 1 base; bases outside gene matches: 11. Germline V CDR1 and CDR2: MDHEN, SYDVKM. CDR3 length: 17 residues. Here the CDR3 reads CASSSFGDRTNNYGYTF. The DNA of the CDR3 is TGTGCCAGCAGTTCGTTCGGGGACAGGACTAATAACTATGGCTACACCTTC.

CDR3 region: CASSLMTSPGEQFF. The CDR3 DNA follows: TGTGCCAGCAGCCTCATGACTAGCCCCGGAGAGCAGTTCTTC. V usage is TRBV3-1 (or the pseudogene TRBV3-2) and J usage is TRBJ2-1, with 7 positions matching TRBD2. With 4 bases clipped from V and 10 bases from J, the junction kept 10 bases outside the gene matches. Germline CDR1 LGHDT, CDR2 YNNKEL (reference sequence). The CDR3 spans 14 residues.

The chain joins TRBV7-8 to TRBJ2-7; TRBD2 matches at 12 bases. This CDR3 region has 15 residues. Trimming took 5 bases from V and 7 from J; bases not matched to a gene: 9. The germline V gene encodes CDR1 SGHVS and CDR2 FQNEAQ. The CDR3 DNA reads as TGTGCCAGCAGCATAGTGACTAGCGGGAGTTGGGAGCAGTACTTC. This translates into CASSIVTSGSWEQYF.

The chain joins TRBV6-6 to TRBJ1-4; unclear D gene. The CDR3 extends over 14 amino acids. The germline V gene encodes CDR1 MNHNY and CDR2 SVGAGI (reference sequence). Trimming cost V 6 bases and J 3 bases, with 11 bases left between them. Here the CDR3 DNA reads TGTGCCAGCAGCCCGGGGTACGCTAATGAAAAACTGTTTTTT. It is translated as CASSPGYANEKLFF.